Sequencing of this T cell receptor (beta chain) was carried out in a study of blood T cell repertoires in COVID-19. Turning to the study itself: Collection of acute and convalescent COVID-19 samples took place in the United States, Italy and Spain. T cells, B-cell-depleted T cells, or PBMCs supplied cDNA or gDNA.

The CDR3 runs 15 residues. V was pared by 5 bases and J by 3 bases, with 6 bases of the junction left unmatched. Germline CDR1 reads MNHEY; CDR2 reads SMNVEV (reference sequence). Authors' processing steps: Amplification with reference gene primers provided the estimates of nucleated cell counts. TCRdb keeps only in-frame clones here, not all; method: immunoSEQ multiplex PCR. V and J calls and clone size come straight from that table; D and trimming were deduced from the DNA. The sample holds around 80,000 clones, about 73% seen once. The J gene is TRBJ2-7, the V gene TRBV27; 11 bases are shared with TRBD1. This clonotype was obtained from a man aged 50-60 years with active or convalescent COVID-19. Material: peripheral blood. This CDR3 reads CASSETGQGVYEQYF. The CDR3 DNA reads as TGTGCCAGCAGTGAGACGGGACAGGGGGTCTACGAGCAGTACTTC.